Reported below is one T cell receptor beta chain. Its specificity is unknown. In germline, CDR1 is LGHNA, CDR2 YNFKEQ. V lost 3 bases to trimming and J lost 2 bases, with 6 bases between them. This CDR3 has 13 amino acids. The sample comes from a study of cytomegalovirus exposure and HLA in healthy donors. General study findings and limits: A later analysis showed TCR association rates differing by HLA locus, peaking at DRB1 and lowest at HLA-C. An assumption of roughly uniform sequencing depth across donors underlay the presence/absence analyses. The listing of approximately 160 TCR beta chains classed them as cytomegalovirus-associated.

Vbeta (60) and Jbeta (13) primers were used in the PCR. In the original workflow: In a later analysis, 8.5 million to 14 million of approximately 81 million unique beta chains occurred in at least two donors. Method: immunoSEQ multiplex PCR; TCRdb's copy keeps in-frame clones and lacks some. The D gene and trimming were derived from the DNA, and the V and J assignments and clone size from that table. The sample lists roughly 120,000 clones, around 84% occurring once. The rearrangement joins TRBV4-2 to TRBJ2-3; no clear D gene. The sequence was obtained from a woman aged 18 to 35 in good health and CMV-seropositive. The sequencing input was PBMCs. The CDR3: CASSHEVTDTQYF. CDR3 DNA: TGTGCCAGCAGCCATGAGGTCACAGATACGCAGTATTTT.